This is a list of T cell receptor beta chains from one sample in a study of T cells after yellow fever vaccination. TCRdb re-called the 5' RACE reads with MiXCR, one entry per CDR3 protein. The sample consists of more than 300,000 distinct CDR3 sequences, around 4.5% of them appearing once. The source material was PBMCs, sampled 15 days after the yellow fever booster vaccination. The receptors shown here come from a young man who received the YFV17D yellow fever vaccine. The CDR3 runs from the conserved cysteine through the conserved F or W. Fields, in order: CDR3 protein, CDR3 DNA, J gene, V gene, D gene, clone size. D genes are given only for firm matches. The size field is filled for only some rows; it gives once, few, many or a size class.

CDR3 protein: CSARDSGGGEQFF
CDR3 DNA: TGCAGTGCTAGAGATAGCGGGGGAGGGGAGCAGTTCTTC
J gene: TRBJ2-1
V gene: TRBV20-1
D gene: TRBD2
clone size: few

CDR3 protein: CASRSRDKNTEAFF
CDR3 DNA: TGTGCCAGCAGATCTCGGGACAAGAACACTGAAGCTTTCTTT
J gene: TRBJ1-1
V gene: TRBV12-3/TRBV12-4
D gene: .
clone size: .

CDR3 protein: CASSFRDSGYTF
CDR3 DNA: TGTGCCAGCAGCTTTCGAGACTCTGGCTACACCTTC
J gene: TRBJ1-2
V gene: TRBV7-8
D gene: .
clone size: many

CDR3 protein: CASSQDTYPQETQYF
CDR3 DNA: TGTGCCAGCAGCCAAGATACCTATCCCCAAGAGACCCAGTACTTC
J gene: TRBJ2-5
V gene: TRBV14
D gene: .
clone size: .

CDR3 protein: CASRSTGIEQYF
CDR3 DNA: TGTGCCAGCAGATCTACAGGGATCGAGCAGTACTTC
J gene: TRBJ2-7
V gene: TRBV12-3/TRBV12-4
D gene: .
clone size: .

CDR3 protein: CASSLDTRPNSPLHF
CDR3 DNA: TGCGCCAGCAGCTTGGACACCCGACCTAATTCACCCCTCCACTTT
J gene: TRBJ1-6
V gene: TRBV5-1
D gene: .
clone size: .

CDR3 protein: CSARGWDYVGTDTQYF
CDR3 DNA: TGCAGTGCTAGAGGGTGGGACTATGTTGGCACAGATACGCAGTATTTT
J gene: TRBJ2-3
V gene: TRBV20-1
D gene: TRBD2
clone size: .

CDR3 protein: CASTQGVRVGELFF
CDR3 DNA: TGTGCCAGCACCCAGGGGGTTAGGGTCGGGGAGCTGTTTTTT
J gene: TRBJ2-2
V gene: TRBV7-6
D gene: TRBD1
clone size: many

CDR3 protein: CASSPQGGELNTEAFF
CDR3 DNA: TGTGCCAGCAGCCCCCAAGGGGGGGAGCTCAACACTGAAGCTTTCTTT
J gene: TRBJ1-1
V gene: TRBV7-9
D gene: .
clone size: many

CDR3 protein: CAISESMSIRQPQETQYF
CDR3 DNA: TGTGCCATCAGTGAGTCAATGAGTATTCGACAACCACAAGAGACCCAGTACTTC
J gene: TRBJ2-5
V gene: TRBV10-3
D gene: .
clone size: many

CDR3 protein: CASSWGVDTGELFF
CDR3 DNA: TGTGCCAGCAGTTGGGGGGTTGACACCGGGGAGCTGTTTTTT
J gene: TRBJ2-2
V gene: TRBV6-6
D gene: .
clone size: many

CDR3 protein: CASSTEGIYGYTF
CDR3 DNA: TGTGCCAGCAGTACAGAAGGGATCTATGGCTACACCTTC
J gene: TRBJ1-2
V gene: TRBV12-3/TRBV12-4
D gene: .
clone size: .

CDR3 protein: CASSPSMNAPGTDTQYF
CDR3 DNA: TGTGCCAGCAGCCCGAGTATGAACGCTCCCGGCACAGATACGCAGTATTTT
J gene: TRBJ2-3
V gene: TRBV7-2
D gene: .
clone size: few

CDR3 protein: CASSSYGEGVTEAFF
CDR3 DNA: TGTGCCAGCAGTTCCTACGGAGAAGGGGTCACTGAAGCTTTCTTT
J gene: TRBJ1-1
V gene: TRBV6-5
D gene: .
clone size: many

CDR3 protein: CASSPPPEGSHSYEQYF
CDR3 DNA: TGTGCCAGCAGCCCCCCACCGGAAGGATCCCACTCCTACGAGCAGTACTTC
J gene: TRBJ2-7
V gene: TRBV7-2
D gene: .
clone size: .

CDR3 protein: CASSLGTGQGTQYF
CDR3 DNA: TGCGCCAGCAGCCTAGGGACAGGGCAGGGGACCCAGTACTTC
J gene: TRBJ2-5
V gene: TRBV5-1
D gene: TRBD1
clone size: many

CDR3 protein: CASTFLNEQYF
CDR3 DNA: TGTGCCAGCACCTTCTTGAACGAGCAGTACTTC
J gene: TRBJ2-7
V gene: TRBV2
D gene: .
clone size: .

CDR3 protein: CASSSNGGGQTEAFF
CDR3 DNA: TGTGCCAGCAGCTCAAACGGGGGCGGTCAGACTGAAGCTTTCTTT
J gene: TRBJ1-1
V gene: TRBV7-2
D gene: .
clone size: .

CDR3 protein: CASSSTTTVRFGTQYF
CDR3 DNA: TGTGCCAGCAGCTCCACTACGACGGTTCGGTTCGGGACCCAGTACTTC
J gene: TRBJ2-5
V gene: TRBV7-9
D gene: .
clone size: few

CDR3 protein: CASSEAGGLETQYF
CDR3 DNA: TGTGCCAGCAGTGAGGCGGGGGGATTGGAGACCCAGTACTTC
J gene: TRBJ2-5
V gene: TRBV6-4
D gene: TRBD2
clone size: many

CDR3 protein: CASSLVLRGGGDTQYF
CDR3 DNA: TGTGCCAGCAGCCTAGTCCTGCGGGGGGGAGGGGATACGCAGTATTTT
J gene: TRBJ2-3
V gene: TRBV7-2
D gene: TRBD2
clone size: many

CDR3 protein: CASSLGTVREKLFF
CDR3 DNA: TGTGCCAGCAGCTTAGGAACAGTCCGTGAAAAACTGTTTTTT
J gene: TRBJ1-4
V gene: TRBV7-9
D gene: .
clone size: .

CDR3 protein: CASSFGQGGADTQYF
CDR3 DNA: TGTGCCAGCAGCTTCGGTCAGGGGGGAGCAGATACGCAGTATTTT
J gene: TRBJ2-3
V gene: TRBV7-9
D gene: .
clone size: many

CDR3 protein: CASSMTGEADTQYF
CDR3 DNA: TGTGCCAGCAGTATGACAGGGGAGGCAGATACGCAGTATTTT
J gene: TRBJ2-3
V gene: TRBV13
D gene: TRBD1
clone size: .

CDR3 protein: CASSLALTDDTEAFF
CDR3 DNA: TGCGCCAGCAGCTTGGCCCTGACAGACGACACTGAAGCTTTCTTT
J gene: TRBJ1-1
V gene: TRBV5-1
D gene: .
clone size: .

CDR3 protein: CASSLGSRDSPLHF
CDR3 DNA: TGCGCCAGCAGCTTGGGATCTAGGGATTCACCCCTCCACTTT
J gene: TRBJ1-6
V gene: TRBV5-1
D gene: .
clone size: few

CDR3 protein: CASSSIANDEQFF
CDR3 DNA: TGTGCCAGCAGCTCGATTGCTAATGACGAGCAGTTCTTC
J gene: TRBJ2-1
V gene: TRBV7-3
D gene: .
clone size: many

CDR3 protein: CASSYQPRDLSPLHF
CDR3 DNA: TGTGCCAGCAGTTACCAACCCCGGGACCTTTCACCCCTCCACTTT
J gene: TRBJ1-6
V gene: TRBV6-5
D gene: .
clone size: few

CDR3 protein: CASSPRDRATGELFF
CDR3 DNA: TGTGCCAGCAGCCCCCGGGACAGGGCCACCGGGGAGCTGTTTTTT
J gene: TRBJ2-2
V gene: TRBV11-3
D gene: TRBD1
clone size: .

CDR3 protein: CASSFRLAGSSYNEQFF
CDR3 DNA: TGTGCCAGCAGTTTTCGGCTAGCGGGGAGCTCCTACAATGAGCAGTTCTTC
J gene: TRBJ2-1
V gene: TRBV12-3/TRBV12-4
D gene: TRBD2
clone size: .

CDR3 protein: CASSPNGGSEAFF
CDR3 DNA: TGTGCCAGCAGCCCCAACGGGGGATCTGAAGCTTTCTTT
J gene: TRBJ1-1
V gene: TRBV3-1
D gene: .
clone size: few

CDR3 protein: CAWSVQGAYGYTF
CDR3 DNA: TGTGCCTGGAGTGTGCAGGGGGCTTATGGCTACACCTTC
J gene: TRBJ1-2
V gene: TRBV30
D gene: TRBD1
clone size: few

CDR3 protein: CASSPLGSSYEQYF
CDR3 DNA: TGTGCCAGCAGCCCCCTGGGGAGCTCCTACGAGCAGTACTTC
J gene: TRBJ2-7
V gene: TRBV9
D gene: .
clone size: once

CDR3 protein: CASSQTGPIGNTIYF
CDR3 DNA: TGCGCCAGCAGCCAGACAGGACCCATTGGAAACACCATATATTTT
J gene: TRBJ1-3
V gene: TRBV4-1
D gene: .
clone size: .

CDR3 protein: CASSPGQGNTGELFF
CDR3 DNA: TGCGCCAGCAGCCCTGGACAGGGGAACACCGGGGAGCTGTTTTTT
J gene: TRBJ2-2
V gene: TRBV5-1
D gene: TRBD1
clone size: many

CDR3 protein: CATSRPGQRNTEAFF
CDR3 DNA: TGTGCCACCAGCAGGCCTGGACAGCGGAACACTGAAGCTTTCTTT
J gene: TRBJ1-1
V gene: TRBV15
D gene: .
clone size: many

CDR3 protein: CASSLDREASSGANVLTF
CDR3 DNA: TGTGCCAGCAGCTTAGACAGGGAGGCGTCTTCGGGGGCCAACGTCCTGACTTTC
J gene: TRBJ2-6
V gene: TRBV7-3
D gene: .
clone size: .

CDR3 protein: CASGPTGGSETQYF
CDR3 DNA: TGTGCCAGCGGACCGACAGGGGGCTCGGAGACCCAGTACTTC
J gene: TRBJ2-5
V gene: TRBV12-3/TRBV12-4
D gene: TRBD1
clone size: few

CDR3 protein: CSAREPTGVGEAFF
CDR3 DNA: TGCAGTGCTAGAGAACCGACAGGGGTGGGTGAAGCTTTCTTT
J gene: TRBJ1-1
V gene: TRBV20-1
D gene: TRBD1
clone size: many

CDR3 protein: CASSVGQGRTYNSPLHF
CDR3 DNA: TGTGCCAGCAGCGTAGGACAGGGGCGGACCTATAATTCACCCCTCCACTTT
J gene: TRBJ1-6
V gene: TRBV9
D gene: TRBD1
clone size: .

CDR3 protein: CASSGGGAGAAYEQYF
CDR3 DNA: TGTGCCAGCAGCGGAGGGGGAGCGGGGGCGGCCTACGAGCAGTACTTC
J gene: TRBJ2-7
V gene: TRBV7-9
D gene: TRBD2
clone size: few

CDR3 protein: CASSLEANSPLHF
CDR3 DNA: TGTGCCAGCAGCTTGGAGGCTAATTCACCCCTCCACTTT
J gene: TRBJ1-6
V gene: TRBV5-6
D gene: .
clone size: .

CDR3 protein: CASSYEGANVLTF
CDR3 DNA: TGTGCCAGCAGCTACGAGGGGGCCAACGTCCTGACTTTC
J gene: TRBJ2-6
V gene: TRBV7-8
D gene: .
clone size: many

CDR3 protein: CSGDSGNTIYF
CDR3 DNA: TGCAGCGGGGACTCTGGAAACACCATATATTTT
J gene: TRBJ1-3
V gene: TRBV29-1
D gene: .
clone size: many

CDR3 protein: CASSVEGSGGPGTGELFF
CDR3 DNA: TGTGCCAGCAGCGTAGAGGGTAGCGGGGGCCCCGGGACCGGGGAGCTGTTTTTT
J gene: TRBJ2-2
V gene: TRBV9
D gene: TRBD2
clone size: many

CDR3 protein: CASSQIHRYLYEQYF
CDR3 DNA: TGTGCCAGCAGTCAAATTCACAGGTATCTCTACGAGCAGTACTTC
J gene: TRBJ2-7
V gene: TRBV27
D gene: .
clone size: few

CDR3 protein: CASSQGYYGYTF
CDR3 DNA: TGTGCCAGCAGCCAGGGGTACTATGGCTACACCTTC
J gene: TRBJ1-2
V gene: TRBV6-1
D gene: .
clone size: many

CDR3 protein: CASSIAGGRETQYF
CDR3 DNA: TGTGCCAGCAGTATTGCAGGGGGACGAGAGACCCAGTACTTC
J gene: TRBJ2-5
V gene: TRBV5-4
D gene: TRBD1
clone size: few